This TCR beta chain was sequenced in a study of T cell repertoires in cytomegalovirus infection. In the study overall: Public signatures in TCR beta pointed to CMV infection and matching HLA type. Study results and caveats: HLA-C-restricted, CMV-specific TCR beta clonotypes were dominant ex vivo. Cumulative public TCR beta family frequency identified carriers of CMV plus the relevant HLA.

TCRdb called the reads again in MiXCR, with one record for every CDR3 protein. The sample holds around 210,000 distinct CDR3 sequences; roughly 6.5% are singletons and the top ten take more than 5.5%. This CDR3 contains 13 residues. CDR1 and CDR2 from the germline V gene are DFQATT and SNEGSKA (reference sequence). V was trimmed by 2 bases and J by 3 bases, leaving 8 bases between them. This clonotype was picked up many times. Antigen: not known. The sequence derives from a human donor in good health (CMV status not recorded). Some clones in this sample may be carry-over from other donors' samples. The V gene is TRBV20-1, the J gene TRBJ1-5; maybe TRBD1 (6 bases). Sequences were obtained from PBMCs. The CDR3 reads CSARTGLNQPQHF. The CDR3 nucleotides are TGCAGTGCTAGAACAGGGCTCAATCAGCCCCAGCATTTT.